Detailed here is one T cell receptor (beta chain). These data originate in a study of blood T cell repertoires in COVID-19. Study-wide context: Samples representing acute and convalescent COVID-19 were sourced from the United States, Italy and Spain. T cells, B-cell-depleted T cells, or PBMCs supplied cDNA or gDNA.

Data came from immunoSEQ multiplex PCR; TCRdb stores just in-frame clones and leaves some out. The sample includes over 130,000 clones, roughly nine tenths of them seen just once. CDR3 length equals 16 residues. Germline CDR1 MRHNA, CDR2 SNTAGT. Trimming removed 1 base at V and 4 bases at J, with 16 bases between. This clonotype originated in a woman aged 55-69 years with active or convalescent COVID-19. The chain couples TRBV6-4 to TRBJ2-5; perhaps TRBD2 as D (6 bases). Specimen: peripheral blood. In DNA, the CDR3 is TGTGCCAGCAGTGACTACCCGAGGGGAGGTGGAGAGACCCAGTACTTC. Translating it yields CASSDYPRGGGETQYF.